This T cell receptor beta chain is drawn from a study of regulatory T cells in long-lasting Graves disease. Study-wide results and limits: Persistent disease was associated with favored TRBV28 usage and with favored use of TRBJ1-2 and TRBJ2-5.

TCR beta libraries were built with iRepertoire HTBI primers and Arm-PCR of CDR3 regions. In the original workflow: Segment identification across samples yielded 55 to 65 TRBV and roughly 15 TRBJ segments. TCRdb independently ran MiXCR on the multiplex PCR reads; one entry per CDR3 protein. In this record, the V and J calls reflect TCRdb's handling and not the investigators' own analysis. Altogether about half a million distinct CDR3 sequences are present, about 20% being singletons, with the ten largest covering under 15%. This clonotype occurred many times. The antigen is not known. Documented time point: persistent/refractory GD, antithyroid drugs over 5 years with positive TRAb. The authors made the TCR library using RNA they extracted from PBMCs. Each of the patients was recruited from an endocrinology department situated in Xi'an, China. V shed 4 bases and J shed 7 bases, with 13 bases lying between them. The germline CDR1 and CDR2 sequences are SGHTA and FQGNSA. CDR3 length: 13 amino acids.

The starting material was peripheral blood mononuclear cells (PBMCs), obtained when the disease was refractory, from a patient treated with antithyroid drugs. The rearrangement links TRBV7-2 to TRBJ1-2; D not certain. The TCR sequence derives from a female donor with Graves disease. The CDR3 DNA follows: TGTGCCAGCAGCTCTCCGCCGACCGGTGGCTACACCTTC. This sequence encodes CASSSPPTGGYTF.